Listed below are T cell receptor beta chains from one sample, sequenced in a study of cytomegalovirus exposure and HLA in healthy donors. Sequencing was performed with immunoSEQ multiplex PCR; in TCRdb, only in-frame clones are kept and a portion is missing. The table has 55,000 to 85,000 clones, 55% to 65% seen once; the top ten hold more than 2.5%. Input material: PBMCs. These receptors were obtained from a woman aged 50 to 60 in good health and CMV-seronegative. CDR3s include the opening cysteine and the closing phenylalanine or tryptophan. The D gene is left open where the match is weak. The size field is filled for only some rows; it gives once, few, many or a size class.

abundance: many; v_gene: TRBV7-9; d_gene: TRBD1; j_gene: TRBJ1-2; len: 16; CDR3aa: CASSSPGQGMFDGYTF; CDR3nt: TGTGCCAGCAGCTCTCCGGGACAGGGAATGTTCGATGGCTACACCTTC
abundance: -; v_gene: TRBV5-6; d_gene: TRBD1; j_gene: TRBJ1-5; len: 16; CDR3aa: CASSLRQGSRNQPQHF; CDR3nt: TGTGCCAGCAGCTTGCGACAGGGTTCGAGGAATCAGCCCCAGCATTTT
abundance: -; v_gene: TRBV18; d_gene: -; j_gene: TRBJ2-1; len: 16; CDR3aa: CASSPPGGGPNNEQFF; CDR3nt: TGTGCCAGCTCACCACCGGGCGGAGGGCCTAACAATGAGCAGTTCTTC
abundance: once; v_gene: TRBV6-5; d_gene: TRBD1; j_gene: TRBJ2-2; len: 14; CDR3aa: CASSGTVYGGELFF; CDR3nt: TGTGCCAGCAGCGGGACAGTCTACGGCGGGGAGCTGTTTTTT
abundance: -; v_gene: TRBV2; d_gene: -; j_gene: TRBJ1-2; len: 13; CDR3aa: CASSDGVDRSRIF; CDR3nt: TGTGCCAGCAGTGATGGGGTAGACAGGTCGCGGATCTTC
abundance: -; v_gene: TRBV7-2; d_gene: TRBD2; j_gene: TRBJ2-7; len: 14; CDR3aa: CASSLARGAGEQYF; CDR3nt: TGTGCCAGCAGCTTAGCGCGGGGGGCAGGGGAGCAGTACTTC
abundance: -; v_gene: TRBV10-3; d_gene: -; j_gene: TRBJ1-2; len: 15; CDR3aa: CAISALGDLPNGYTF; CDR3nt: TGTGCCATCAGTGCCCTAGGGGATCTCCCTAATGGCTACACCTTC
abundance: -; v_gene: TRBV9; d_gene: -; j_gene: TRBJ2-6; len: 14; CDR3aa: CASSTGFGANVLTF; CDR3nt: TGTGCCAGCAGCACAGGTTTTGGGGCCAACGTCCTGACTTTC
abundance: few; v_gene: TRBV5-1; d_gene: -; j_gene: TRBJ1-1; len: 14; CDR3aa: CASRTSQANTEAFF; CDR3nt: TGCGCCAGCAGAACATCCCAGGCGAACACTGAAGCTTTCTTT
abundance: -; v_gene: TRBV29-1; d_gene: TRBD1; j_gene: TRBJ2-2; len: 14; CDR3aa: CSAWDREDTGELFF; CDR3nt: TGCAGCGCGTGGGACAGGGAGGACACCGGGGAGCTGTTTTTT
abundance: -; v_gene: TRBV2; d_gene: TRBD1; j_gene: TRBJ1-5; len: 14; CDR3aa: CASSYRGLDQPQHF; CDR3nt: TGTGCCAGCAGCTACAGGGGGCTGGATCAGCCCCAGCATTTT
abundance: few; v_gene: TRBV5-1; d_gene: -; j_gene: TRBJ1-4; len: 15; CDR3aa: CASSLGSRTNEKLFF; CDR3nt: TGCGCCAGCAGCTTGGGGAGTAGGACTAATGAAAAACTGTTTTTT
abundance: -; v_gene: TRBV15; d_gene: -; j_gene: TRBJ2-5; len: 14; CDR3aa: CATSSQGGQETQYF; CDR3nt: TGTGCCACCAGCTCACAGGGTGGACAAGAGACCCAGTACTTC
abundance: -; v_gene: TRBV25-1; d_gene: -; j_gene: TRBJ1-1; len: 14; CDR3aa: CASSEWGGNTEAFF; CDR3nt: TGTGCCAGCAGTGAGTGGGGGGGAAACACTGAAGCTTTCTTT
abundance: -; v_gene: TRBV7-9; d_gene: -; j_gene: TRBJ1-5; len: 17; CDR3aa: CASSLALQPGGNQPQHF; CDR3nt: TGTGCCAGCAGCTTAGCTTTGCAGCCCGGGGGCAATCAGCCCCAGCATTTT
abundance: -; v_gene: TRBV28; d_gene: TRBD1; j_gene: TRBJ2-7; len: 14; CDR3aa: CASATGNGPYEQYF; CDR3nt: TGTGCCAGCGCGACAGGGAATGGCCCCTACGAGCAGTACTTC
abundance: -; v_gene: TRBV28; d_gene: -; j_gene: TRBJ1-5; len: 15; CDR3aa: CASSLGQSGNQPQHF; CDR3nt: TGTGCCAGCAGCCTCGGACAGTCGGGCAATCAGCCCCAGCATTTT
abundance: -; v_gene: TRBV7-9; d_gene: TRBD1; j_gene: TRBJ1-1; len: 18; CDR3aa: CASSLIRGTGRSDTEAFF; CDR3nt: TGTGCCAGCAGCTTAATACGGGGGACAGGGAGATCGGACACTGAAGCTTTCTTT
abundance: -; v_gene: TRBV9; d_gene: -; j_gene: TRBJ1-1; len: 14; CDR3aa: CASSVVSRNTEAFF; CDR3nt: TGTGCCAGCAGCGTAGTTTCCAGGAACACTGAAGCTTTCTTT
abundance: -; v_gene: TRBV9; d_gene: -; j_gene: TRBJ2-3; len: 15; CDR3aa: CASSVQGHYTDTQYF; CDR3nt: TGTGCCAGCAGCGTCCAGGGGCACTACACAGATACGCAGTATTTT
abundance: once; v_gene: TRBV12-5; d_gene: -; j_gene: TRBJ2-7; len: 14; CDR3aa: CASPAPVGLDEQYF; CDR3nt: TGTGCTAGCCCTGCCCCCGTGGGACTTGACGAGCAGTACTTC
abundance: -; v_gene: TRBV25-1; d_gene: TRBD1; j_gene: TRBJ2-7; len: 16; CDR3aa: CASSGTGGTPGNEQYF; CDR3nt: TGTGCCAGCAGTGGGACAGGGGGAACCCCCGGGAACGAGCAGTACTTC
abundance: once; v_gene: TRBV7-2; d_gene: -; j_gene: TRBJ1-4; len: 16; CDR3aa: CASSLVGGLNNEKLFF; CDR3nt: TGTGCCAGCAGCTTAGTGGGAGGACTGAATAATGAAAAACTGTTTTTT
abundance: -; v_gene: TRBV7-3; d_gene: -; j_gene: TRBJ2-7; len: 12; CDR3aa: CASSQTSTEQYF; CDR3nt: TGTGCCAGCAGCCAAACTAGCACTGAGCAGTACTTC
abundance: once; v_gene: TRBV7-2; d_gene: -; j_gene: TRBJ2-2; len: 15; CDR3aa: CASSSQELGTGELFF; CDR3nt: TGTGCCAGCAGCTCCCAGGAACTGGGTACCGGGGAGCTGTTTTTT
abundance: few; v_gene: TRBV6-5; d_gene: TRBD2; j_gene: TRBJ2-2; len: 16; CDR3aa: CASSLSIGTINGELFF; CDR3nt: TGTGCCAGCAGTTTGTCTATCGGGACTATAAACGGGGAGCTGTTTTTT
abundance: -; v_gene: TRBV5-1; d_gene: TRBD2; j_gene: TRBJ2-5; len: 13; CDR3aa: CASSPGGSETQYF; CDR3nt: TGCGCCAGCAGCCCGGGAGGTTCAGAGACCCAGTACTTC
abundance: -; v_gene: TRBV5-1; d_gene: TRBD1; j_gene: TRBJ1-3; len: 14; CDR3aa: CASKEQGSGNTIYF; CDR3nt: TGCGCCAGCAAGGAACAGGGGTCTGGAAACACCATATATTTT
abundance: -; v_gene: TRBV10-3; d_gene: TRBD1; j_gene: TRBJ1-1; len: 16; CDR3aa: CAISLGQGLMNTEAFF; CDR3nt: TGTGCCATCAGTTTGGGACAGGGCCTCATGAACACTGAAGCTTTCTTT
abundance: few; v_gene: TRBV6-5; d_gene: -; j_gene: TRBJ2-7; len: 14; CDR3aa: CASSLRGSANEQYF; CDR3nt: TGTGCCAGCAGTCTCAGGGGTTCTGCGAACGAGCAGTACTTC
abundance: -; v_gene: TRBV2; d_gene: TRBD1; j_gene: TRBJ2-7; len: 14; CDR3aa: CASSARTGLGEQYF; CDR3nt: TGTGCCAGCAGTGCCCGGACAGGGCTCGGGGAGCAGTACTTC
abundance: few; v_gene: TRBV4-3; d_gene: -; j_gene: TRBJ1-1; len: 13; CDR3aa: CASSQAAYTEAFF; CDR3nt: TGCGCCAGCAGCCAAGCTGCGTACACTGAAGCTTTCTTT
abundance: -; v_gene: TRBV15; d_gene: TRBD2; j_gene: TRBJ2-6; len: 15; CDR3aa: CATKKAGSGANVLTF; CDR3nt: TGTGCCACCAAAAAAGCGGGATCTGGGGCCAACGTCCTGACTTTC
abundance: -; v_gene: TRBV29-1; d_gene: -; j_gene: TRBJ1-5; len: 12; CDR3aa: CSVRGPNQPQHF; CDR3nt: TGCAGCGTTCGTGGGCCAAATCAGCCCCAGCATTTT
abundance: -; v_gene: TRBV7-9; d_gene: TRBD2; j_gene: TRBJ2-5; len: 13; CDR3aa: CASSRTGGETQYF; CDR3nt: TGTGCCAGCAGCCGGACGGGAGGTGAGACCCAGTACTTC
abundance: once; v_gene: TRBV5-1; d_gene: TRBD1; j_gene: TRBJ2-7; len: 16; CDR3aa: CASSFDRGPIGDEQYF; CDR3nt: TGCGCCAGCAGCTTCGACAGGGGGCCCATCGGGGACGAGCAGTACTTC
abundance: -; v_gene: TRBV2; d_gene: -; j_gene: TRBJ1-1; len: 13; CDR3aa: CASSGQLNTEAFF; CDR3nt: TGTGCCAGCAGTGGACAGTTGAACACTGAAGCTTTCTTT
abundance: few; v_gene: TRBV27; d_gene: -; j_gene: TRBJ2-7; len: 15; CDR3aa: CASSLGGPNSYEQYF; CDR3nt: TGTGCCAGCAGTTTAGGAGGGCCAAACTCCTACGAGCAGTACTTC
abundance: -; v_gene: TRBV30; d_gene: TRBD1; j_gene: TRBJ1-4; len: 14; CDR3aa: CAWSTGVVDEKLFF; CDR3nt: TGTGCCTGGAGCACAGGGGTAGTCGATGAAAAACTGTTTTTT
abundance: -; v_gene: TRBV19; d_gene: TRBD1; j_gene: TRBJ1-5; len: 14; CDR3aa: CASRGTGGNQPQHF; CDR3nt: TGTGCCAGTAGGGGGACAGGAGGCAATCAGCCCCAGCATTTT